This T cell receptor beta chain was recorded in a study of blood T cell repertoires in COVID-19 (dated by TCRdb to the early 2020s). Describing the broader study: Samples from collaborators originated in the United States, Italy and Spain and spanned both the acute and convalescent phases of COVID-19. Samples came from the ongoing ImmuneRACE study (first 160 participants) plus 1,254 subjects from 6 global collaborators. The dataset comprised deeply sampled blood TCRbeta repertoires from subjects exposed to, actively infected with, or recovered from COVID-19. A de-identified subject ID, COVID-19 status, age in years and sex were almost always included in the sample metadata. The material from the prospective study consisted of cDNA or gDNA derived from T cells, B-cell-depleted T cells, or PBMCs. HLA class I and class II types, where available, came from metadata supplied by the sample provider rather than from assay-based typing. The repertoires were released in a freely available public database meant as a resource for research on the immune response to SARS-CoV-2. Broad study findings and their caveats: The quantity of clinical and demographic metadata differed by source and by participant and was supplied without curation.

CDR1 SEHNR and CDR2 FQNEAQ were looked up in the germline V gene (reference sequence). Trimming accounts for 5 bases at V and 7 bases at J, while the number of junction bases matched to no gene is 5. The CDR3 runs 13 amino acids, cysteine and phenylalanine included. The CDR3 DNA has 39 bases and is translated from base 1. Concerning this clone itself: The antigen it binds to is not known. Per-nucleotide qualities are absent, and no much larger clonotype sits a single base away.

Whole blood was collected in K2EDTA tubes by collaborating institutions according to the institutions' own protocols. For TCRbeta analysis, collaborator samples were shipped as frozen whole blood, as isolated PBMCs, or as DNA extracted from either sample type. TCRbeta CDR3 regions were amplified from genomic DNA using the immunoSEQ Assay, a bias-controlled multiplex PCR. The paper's processing steps were these. Nucleated cell counts per sample were estimated from amplification of reference gene primers within the assay. To quantify the absolute abundance of each unique TCRbeta CDR3 rearrangement, sequence reads were collapsed and filtered. Productive Simpson clonality was computed per sample as the square root of Simpson's diversity index over productive rearrangements. TCRdb holds this immuneACCESS table with in-frame rearrangements only. Some clones are missing; in checked studies, unresolved V genes explain under half, and the rest has no known cause. The V and J calls and clone size come from that table; D and trimming were worked out from the DNA. Here the sample has approximately 93,000 clones; 55% to 75% occur a single time. The biggest ten clones account for 13% to 15% of the sample.

Sequencing was carried out using peripheral blood. The chain uses TRBV7-9 and TRBJ1-5; 7 junctional bases match TRBD1. The source is a woman at least 80 years old with acute or convalescent COVID-19. The encoded CDR3 is CASSAQGGQPQHF. The sequenced DNA is TGTGCCAGCAGCGCTCAGGGGGGCCAGCCCCAGCATTTT.